This T cell receptor (beta chain) was recorded in a study of blood T cell repertoires in COVID-19. Across the whole study: Acute and convalescent COVID-19 samples came from the United States, Italy and Spain. PBMCs, B-cell-depleted T cells, or T cells were the source of the cDNA or gDNA that made up the material.

Under the authors' procedure: By means of reference gene primer amplification, nucleated cell counts were estimated. The table came from immunoSEQ multiplex PCR; TCRdb's copy has only in-frame clones and leaves some out. V, J and clone size were drawn from that table, and D and trimming were deduced from the DNA. This repertoire shows 250,000 or so clones, approximately 80% found once; its top ten account for 1.5% to 2%. This CDR3 contains 14 residues. Germline V gene data show CDR1 as LGHDT and CDR2 as YNNKEL (reference sequence). The V segment lost 4 bases and the J segment 6 bases; nucleotides outside the gene matches: 9.

This sequence joins TRBV3-1 (or the pseudogene TRBV3-2) and TRBJ2-7; 7 bases fit TRBD2. The sequencing sample was made of peripheral blood. This receptor was identified in a woman of 80 years or more with acute or convalescent COVID-19. The CDR3 DNA sequence: TGTGCCAGCAGCCTCCGGACTAGACTGGGCGAGCAGTACTTC. Amino acids: CASSLRTRLGEQYF.